These T cell receptor beta chains were read from a single sample in a study of blood T cell repertoires in COVID-19. Only in-frame clones appear in the TCRdb table, and some are missing; sequencing was by immunoSEQ multiplex PCR. The profile shows over 150,000 clones, about 86% of them singletons. Sequenced sample: peripheral blood. Receptor source: a man aged 50-60 years with active or convalescent COVID-19. The CDR3 runs from the conserved cysteine through the conserved F or W. The D gene is left open where the match is weak. Clone size appears in some rows only: once, few, many, or a class for an expanded clone.

cdr3_nt: TGTGCCACCACCGGAGGGGACAGTAACACTGAAGCTTTCTTT
cdr3_aa: CATTGGDSNTEAFF
cdr3_length: 14
j_call: TRBJ1-1
d_call: TRBD1
clone_size: once
v_call: TRBV24-1

cdr3_nt: TGCGCCAGCAGCCAAGGGGGGACAGGGAACACTGAAGCTTTCTTT
cdr3_aa: CASSQGGTGNTEAFF
cdr3_length: 15
j_call: TRBJ1-1
d_call: TRBD1
clone_size: -
v_call: TRBV4-1

cdr3_nt: TGCAGCGTTGAAGGGGGGACAGGGACTTACAATGAGCAGTTCTTC
cdr3_aa: CSVEGGTGTYNEQFF
cdr3_length: 15
j_call: TRBJ2-1
d_call: TRBD1
clone_size: -
v_call: TRBV29-1

cdr3_nt: TGTGCCAGCAGTGAGGCAGGGGGGGAGACCCAGTACTTC
cdr3_aa: CASSEAGGETQYF
cdr3_length: 13
j_call: TRBJ2-5
d_call: -
clone_size: once
v_call: TRBV2

cdr3_nt: TGTGCCAGCAGCTCCATAGACAGGGCAAAAAAAGATGAAGCTTTCTTT
cdr3_aa: CASSSIDRAKKDEAFF
cdr3_length: 16
j_call: TRBJ1-1
d_call: TRBD1
clone_size: -
v_call: TRBV7-9

cdr3_nt: TGTGCCAGCAGTGAATATTCGGGACAGGGGGCGGGCGGCTACACCTTC
cdr3_aa: CASSEYSGQGAGGYTF
cdr3_length: 16
j_call: TRBJ1-2
d_call: TRBD1
clone_size: -
v_call: TRBV6-1

cdr3_nt: TGTGCCAGTAGTGCGGGAGATCGGGTGCGATCACCCCTCCACTTT
cdr3_aa: CASSAGDRVRSPLHF
cdr3_length: 15
j_call: TRBJ1-6
d_call: -
clone_size: -
v_call: TRBV19

cdr3_nt: TGTGCCAGCAGCTTGGGGACAGGGCATTCCGGCTACACCTTC
cdr3_aa: CASSLGTGHSGYTF
cdr3_length: 14
j_call: TRBJ1-2
d_call: TRBD1
clone_size: -
v_call: TRBV7-2

cdr3_nt: TGCGCCAGCAGCCAAGATCTTCAGAACAAGAGGGCTTTCTTT
cdr3_aa: CASSQDLQNKRAFF
cdr3_length: 14
j_call: TRBJ1-1
d_call: -
clone_size: -
v_call: TRBV4-3

cdr3_nt: TGTGCCAGTAGTAGGTCCGGGACAACTTTCCGGCAGTACTTC
cdr3_aa: CASSRSGTTFRQYF
cdr3_length: 14
j_call: TRBJ2-7
d_call: -
clone_size: -
v_call: TRBV19